This entry lists 25 T cell receptor beta chains sequenced from one sample in a study of T cells in Graves' hyperthyroidism and ophthalmopathy. TCR beta CDR3 sequences were amplified from RNA transcripts. HTBI primers were employed in a first-round RT-PCR of the TCR CDR3. TCRdb analysed the multiplex PCR reads with MiXCR anew, one entry per CDR3 protein. The data show some 460,000 distinct CDR3 sequences, approximately 14% seen once. Sequences were obtained from blood. These receptors were taken from a woman younger than 30 with Graves' hyperthyroidism.

The V call is TRBV18, the J call TRBJ2-7; 11 bases fit TRBD1. Germline assignment: CDR1 KGHSH and CDR2 LQKENI. The CDR3 is 14 residues long. V shed 3 bases and J 6 bases; nucleotides not matched to a gene: 4. CDR3 sequence reads: CASSPQGTGGEQYF. The CDR3 coding sequence is TGTGCCAGCTCACCTCAGGGGACAGGGGGCGAGCAGTACTTC. The variable domain in full, with the rest retrieved from reference TRBV18 and TRBJ2-7, is NAGVMQNPRHLVRRRGQEARLRCSPMKGHSHVYWYRQLPEEGLKFMVYLQKENIIDESGMPKERFSAEFPKEGPSILRIQQVVRGDSAAYFCASSPQGTGGEQYFGPGTRLTVT.

This clonotype was seen a handful of times. CDR3 region: CASSPEFKETQYF. Here the CDR3 DNA reads TGTGCCAGCAGCCCGGAATTCAAAGAGACCCAGTACTTC. This chain links TRBV3-1 with TRBJ2-5; D gene unclear. Germline V gene sequence: CDR1 LGHDT, CDR2 YNNKEL (reference sequence). Trimming stripped 4 bases from V and 3 bases from J, with 9 bases between. CDR3 length equals 13 residues.

This clonotype was seen ten or more times. The chain carries TRBV27 and TRBJ2-2; possibly TRBD1 or TRBD2 for D (5 bases each). The CDR3 has 15 amino acids. Trimming cost V 0 bases and J 7 bases, with 12 bases left between them. Germline CDR1 is MNHEY and CDR2 is SMNVEV (reference sequence). CDR3 sequence reads: CASSLSGTVGGELFF. The CDR3 DNA sequence: TGTGCCAGCAGTTTATCGGGGACCGTGGGCGGGGAGCTGTTTTTT.

In this sample, this clonotype turned up many times. The gene calls are TRBV12-3 or TRBV12-4 and TRBJ2-1; TRBD2 is a possible D gene (6 bases). V dropped 6 bases and J dropped 5 bases, with 17 bases sitting between them. CDR3 length: 15 amino acids. The CDR3 sequence: CASSRGRRGNNEQFF. In nucleotides, the CDR3 is TGTGCCAGCAGCCGAGGGCGTCGGGGGAACAATGAGCAGTTCTTC.

This clonotype came up many times. V is TRBV10-3 and J is TRBJ1-5; D is possibly TRBD1 (6 bases). The V and J ends lost 2 bases and 7 bases respectively, with 12 bases between them. Germline CDR1 ENHRY, CDR2 SYGVKD. CDR3 length: 14 amino acids. This CDR3 reads CAISEGGTLQPQHF. The CDR3 region has the DNA TGTGCCATCAGTGAGGGGGGGACACTGCAGCCCCAGCATTTT.

This clonotype was observed at least ten times. The V and J genes are TRBV7-9 and TRBJ2-5, with TRBD2 as a possible D gene (5 bases). V was shortened by 5 bases and J by 5 bases, with 18 bases between the two germline ends. Germline loops: CDR1 SEHNR, CDR2 FQNEAQ (reference sequence). This CDR3 spans 15 amino acids. The chain's CDR3 is CASSPEEGHAETQYF. The CDR3 DNA follows: TGTGCCAGCAGCCCCGAAGAGGGCCATGCGGAGACCCAGTACTTC.

This clonotype was seen repeatedly, ten times or more. J is TRBJ2-7 and V is TRBV28; D possibly corresponds to TRBD2 (6 bases). V lost 3 bases, J lost 2 bases, and 17 bases lay in between. Per the germline V gene, CDR1 is MDHEN and CDR2 is SYDVKM. The CDR3 totals 16 residues. In DNA form, the CDR3 reads TGTGCCAGCAGTTTCGTCACGGGACTGGGGACCTACGAGCAGTACTTC. Translating gives CASSFVTGLGTYEQYF.

This clonotype was picked up one time. V usage is TRBV6-5 and J usage is TRBJ2-7; a weak D match, TRBD2 (6 bases). Trimming took 0 bases from V and 3 from J, leaving 15 bases between them. Germline CDR1 is MNHEY and CDR2 is SVGAGI. The CDR3 is made up of 16 amino acids. CDR3 amino acids: CASSYSNLRGFYEQYF. The CDR3 coding sequence is TGTGCCAGCAGTTACTCTAACCTACGGGGGTTCTACGAGCAGTACTTC.

This clonotype showed up many times. The chain uses TRBV7-8 and TRBJ2-1; 9 bases line up with TRBD2. Germline trimming cut 1 base from V and 7 bases from J; bases unmatched to any gene: 5. This CDR3 comprises 15 residues. Per germline, CDR1 SGHVS and CDR2 FQNEAQ. CDR3 DNA: TGTGCCAGCAGCTTAGGCGCGGGAGGGGGAAATGAGCAGTTCTTC. This codes for CASSLGAGGGNEQFF. The complete variable domain, with remaining parts taken from reference TRBV7-8 and TRBJ2-1, reads GAGVSQSPRYKVAKRGQDVALRCDPISGHVSLFWYQQALGQGPEFLTYFQNEAQLDKSGLPSDRFFAERPEGSVSTLKIQRTQQEDSAVYLCASSLGAGGGNEQFFGPGTRLTVL.

This clonotype has a count of ten or more. The chain carries TRBV3-1 and TRBJ1-2; the match to TRBD1 covers 11 bases. The germline V gene encodes CDR1 LGHDT and CDR2 YNNKEL (reference sequence). The CDR3 length is 16 residues. V gave up 6 bases and J gave up 5 bases; unmatched junction bases: 11. This CDR3 is CASSAPGTGGRYGYTF. CDR3 DNA: TGTGCCAGCAGTGCTCCCGGGACAGGGGGTCGGTATGGCTACACCTTC.

This clonotype was seen many times. V and J are TRBV28 and TRBJ2-2; perhaps TRBD2 as D (5 bases). The germline V gene has CDR1 MDHEN and CDR2 SYDVKM. V was pared by 7 bases and J by 3 bases, with 12 bases between. The CDR3 loop spans 14 amino acids. The CDR3 is CASKPGIHTGELFF. The CDR3 DNA sequence: TGTGCCAGCAAACCCGGGATTCACACCGGGGAGCTGTTTTTT.

This clonotype was detected only a few times. The rearrangement joins TRBV5-1 to TRBJ1-2, with a tentative D call TRBD1 (6 bases). This CDR3 is built from 12 residues. Germline V CDR1 and CDR2: SGHRS, YFSETQ. V lost 2 bases, J lost 6 bases, and 8 bases lay in between. In nucleotides, the CDR3 is TGCGCCAGCAGCTTACAGGGAAATGGCTACACCTTC. Amino acids: CASSLQGNGYTF.

This clonotype has a handful of counts. The V and J genes are TRBV9 and TRBJ1-2; D is undetermined. The CDR3 sequence is 13 residues long. V dropped 0 bases and J dropped 2 bases, with 5 bases sitting between them. Germline assignment: CDR1 SGDLS and CDR2 YYNGEE. CDR3 residues: CASSVEENYGYTF. The CDR3, as DNA: TGTGCCAGCAGCGTAGAAGAAAACTATGGCTACACCTTC.

V and J are TRBV20-1 and TRBJ1-2; TRBD1 is a possible D gene (5 bases). V lost 3 bases and J 4 bases, leaving 9 bases between the germline ends. The CDR3 is 12 amino acids. Looked up from germline, CDR1 is DFQATT and CDR2 is SNEGSKA (reference sequence). The CDR3 nucleotides read TGCAGTGCTAGTATGGGGGTCTATGGCTACACCTTC. Protein product: CSASMGVYGYTF.

This clonotype was recorded a few times. The chain carries TRBV20-1 and TRBJ1-6; 7 bases are a match to TRBD1. Germline V gene lookup returns CDR1 DFQATT and CDR2 SNEGSKA (reference sequence). The CDR3 runs 14 residues. V trimming: 0 bases; J trimming: 10 bases; junction bases outside the gene matches: 6. CDR3 in DNA: TGCAGTGCTAGAGACTCAGGGGGGAGGTCACCCCTCCACTTT. This codes for CSARDSGGRSPLHF.

This clonotype has a count of ten or more. V usage is TRBV12-3 or TRBV12-4 and J usage is TRBJ2-2; possibly TRBD1 for D (6 bases). V was clipped by 3 bases and J by 0 bases, with 20 bases between them. This CDR3 has 19 amino acids. DNA for the CDR3: TGTGCCAGCAGTTTGGACAGTTTAGTACGTAGCGCGAACACCGGGGAGCTGTTTTTT. Translating it yields CASSLDSLVRSANTGELFF.

In this sample, this clonotype turned up a few times. This chain connects TRBV5-1 to TRBJ2-4; TRBD1 might be the D (6 bases). Deletions cut 4 bases from V and 15 bases from J, with 23 bases between. This CDR3 comprises 14 residues. Germline CDR1 is SGHRS and CDR2 is YFSETQ. For the CDR3, the DNA is TGCGCCAGCAGCCCTATCGCCGGGACACCCCTTGGGTACTTC. Translation gives CASSPIAGTPLGYF.

This clonotype occurred a few times. The CDR3 DNA reads as TGTGCCAGCAGCCCACGGACCTATAATTCACCCCTCCACTTT. Its translation is CASSPRTYNSPLHF. The rearrangement uses TRBV5-8 and TRBJ1-6; D gene ambiguous. In germline, CDR1 is SGHTS, CDR2 YDEGEE. The CDR3 loop spans 14 amino acids. Trimming shortened V by 4 bases and J by 2 bases, and 7 bases separated the two germline ends.

V gene TRBV12-3 or TRBV12-4 combines with J gene TRBJ2-7; D gene uncertain. The CDR3 consists of 11 residues. Trimming left V 6 bases short and J 7 bases short, with 10 bases between. CDR3 coding DNA: TGTGCCAGCAGCATTGGTGGAGAGCAGTACTTC. It translates to CASSIGGEQYF.

The rearrangement uses TRBV9 and TRBJ2-1; 10 nucleotides match TRBD1. CDR1 is SGDLS, CDR2 YYNGEE, per germline. Losses at the gene ends were 0 bases for V and 6 bases for J; bases not matched to a gene: 9. CDR3 length: 17 residues. The CDR3 region has the DNA TGTGCCAGCAGCGTAGGAGGGGGGACAGGGGATTTCAATGAGCAGTTCTTC. Amino acid sequence: CASSVGGGTGDFNEQFF.

This clonotype was observed at least ten times. This chain links TRBV2 with TRBJ2-1; 10 nucleotides agree with TRBD2. Germline V gene lookup returns CDR1 SNHLY and CDR2 FYNNEI. The V gene end was trimmed by 3 bases and the J gene end by 11 bases; junction bases not matched to a gene: 7. This CDR3 has 14 residues. The CDR3 DNA follows: TGTGCCAGCAGTGAGGGGCTAGCGGGGGCCCAGCAGTTCTTC. This encodes CASSEGLAGAQQFF.

This clonotype was seen only a few times. The chain links TRBV20-1 to TRBJ1-3, with unresolved D. From germline, CDR1 is DFQATT and CDR2 SNEGSKA (reference sequence). The ends were cut back, 1 base at V and 4 bases at J, with 11 bases in the middle. The CDR3 runs 14 residues. In DNA form, the CDR3 reads TGCAGTGCTAGAGGAAACGAGGCGGGAAACACCATATATTTT. This gives the protein CSARGNEAGNTIYF.

This clonotype was seen ten or more times. V gene TRBV11-3 combines with J gene TRBJ1-1; D perhaps matches TRBD1 (6 bases). This CDR3 spans 16 amino acids. V lost 5 bases, J lost 5 bases, and 21 bases lay in between. The V gene's germline CDR1 is SGHNT and CDR2 YENEEA. CDR3 bases: TGTGCCAGCAGCCCCAGGGGACTGAGGTCGTGGACTGAAGCTTTCTTT. It translates to CASSPRGLRSWTEAFF.

This clonotype was found a few times. This rearrangement joins TRBV5-1 to TRBJ2-2, with D unclear. CDR1 SGHRS and CDR2 YFSETQ come from the germline V gene. CDR3 length: 16 residues. Trimming stripped 3 bases from V and 5 bases from J, with 17 bases between. CDR3 residues: CASSSISRGATGELFF. The CDR3 bases are TGCGCCAGCAGCTCTATCAGTCGAGGCGCGACCGGGGAGCTGTTTTTT.

The genes are TRBV7-2 and TRBJ2-5; 7 nucleotides agree with TRBD2. V dropped 5 bases and J dropped 6; count of bases not matched to a gene: 15. This CDR3 comprises 16 residues. Germline V CDR1 and CDR2: SGHTA, FQGNSA. The CDR3 sequence: CASSLGGGPEAQTQYF. CDR3 sequence (DNA): TGTGCCAGCAGCCTGGGGGGGGGTCCGGAGGCCCAGACCCAGTACTTC.